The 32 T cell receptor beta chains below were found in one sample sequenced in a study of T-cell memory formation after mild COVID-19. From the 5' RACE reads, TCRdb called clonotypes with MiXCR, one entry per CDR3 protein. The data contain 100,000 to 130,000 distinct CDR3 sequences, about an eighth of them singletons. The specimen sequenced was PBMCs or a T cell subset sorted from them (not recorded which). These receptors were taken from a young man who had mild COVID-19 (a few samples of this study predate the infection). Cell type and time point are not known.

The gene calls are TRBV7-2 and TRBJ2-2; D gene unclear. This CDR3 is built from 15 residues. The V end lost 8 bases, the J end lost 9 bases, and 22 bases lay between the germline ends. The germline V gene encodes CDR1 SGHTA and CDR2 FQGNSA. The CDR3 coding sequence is TGTGCCAGCGGGTGGGCAGGCCCGTTTTGCCGGGAGCTGTTTTTT. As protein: CASGWAGPFCRELFF.

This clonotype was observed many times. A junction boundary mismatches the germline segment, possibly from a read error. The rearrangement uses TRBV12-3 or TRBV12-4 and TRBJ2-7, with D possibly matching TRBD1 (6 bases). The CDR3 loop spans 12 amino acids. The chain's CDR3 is CASSPGQYEQYF. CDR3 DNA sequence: TGCGCCAGCAGCCCCGGACAGTACGAGCAGTACTTC.

CDR3 amino acids: CASSSGQGSNTGELFF. The CDR3 nucleotides are TGTGCCAGCAGCTCGGGACAGGGGTCGAACACCGGGGAGCTGTTTTTT. The gene calls are TRBV7-6 and TRBJ2-2; 10 bases line up with TRBD1. This CDR3 is built from 16 residues. Unmatched junction bases numbered 2, after V lost 4 bases and J lost 0 bases. Germline V CDR1 and CDR2: SGHVS, FNYEAQ.

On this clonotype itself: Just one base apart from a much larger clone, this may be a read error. The CDR3 sequence is CASSLVHGGPHEQFF. CDR3 nucleotides: TGTGCCAGCAGCTTAGTACATGGGGGGCCACATGAGCAGTTCTTC. This chain joins TRBV11-2 and TRBJ2-1, with D possibly called TRBD1 or TRBD2 (6 bases each). V was shortened by 1 base and J by 8 bases, with 15 bases between the two germline ends. Germline V gene data show CDR1 as SGHAT and CDR2 as FQNNGV. The length of the CDR3 is 15 residues. Complete variable domain (other parts from reference TRBV11-2 and TRBJ2-1): EAGVAQSPRYKIIEKRQSVAFWCNPISGHATLYWYQQILGQGPKLLIQFQNNGVVDDSQLPKDRFSAERLKGVDSTLKIQPAKLEDSAVYLCASSLVHGGPHEQFFGPGTRLTVL.

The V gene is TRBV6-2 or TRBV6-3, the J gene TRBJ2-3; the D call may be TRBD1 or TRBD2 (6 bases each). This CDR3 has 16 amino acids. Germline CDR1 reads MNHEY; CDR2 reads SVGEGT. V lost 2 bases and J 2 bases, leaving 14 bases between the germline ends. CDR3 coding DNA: TGTGCCAGCAGTTACATTCCGGGGGCCTACACAGATACGCAGTATTTT. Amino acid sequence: CASSYIPGAYTDTQYF.

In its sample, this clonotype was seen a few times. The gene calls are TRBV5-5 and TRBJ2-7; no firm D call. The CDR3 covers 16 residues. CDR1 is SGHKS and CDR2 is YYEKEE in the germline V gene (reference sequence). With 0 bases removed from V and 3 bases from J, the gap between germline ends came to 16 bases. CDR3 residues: CASSLAARSRSYEQYF. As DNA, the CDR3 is TGTGCCAGCAGCTTGGCCGCGAGGTCCCGGAGCTACGAGCAGTACTTC.

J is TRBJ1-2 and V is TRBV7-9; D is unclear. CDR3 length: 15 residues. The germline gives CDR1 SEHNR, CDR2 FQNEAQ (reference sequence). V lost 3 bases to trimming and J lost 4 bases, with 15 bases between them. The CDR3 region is CASSFPFPLFYGYTF. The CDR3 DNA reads TGTGCCAGCAGCTTCCCTTTTCCTCTCTTCTATGGCTACACCTTC.

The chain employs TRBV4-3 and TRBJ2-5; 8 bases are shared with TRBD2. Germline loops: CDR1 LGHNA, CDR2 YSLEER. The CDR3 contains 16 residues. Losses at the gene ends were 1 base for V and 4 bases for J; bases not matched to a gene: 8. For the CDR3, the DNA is TGCGCCAGCAGCCAAGGGAGCGGGGGTTCAAGAGAGACCCAGTACTTC. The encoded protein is CASSQGSGGSRETQYF.

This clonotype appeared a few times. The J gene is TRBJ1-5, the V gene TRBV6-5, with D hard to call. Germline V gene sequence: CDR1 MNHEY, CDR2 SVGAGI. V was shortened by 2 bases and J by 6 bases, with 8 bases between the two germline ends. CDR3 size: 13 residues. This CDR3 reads CASSYDPGQPQHF. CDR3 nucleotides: TGTGCCAGCAGTTACGATCCGGGTCAGCCCCAGCATTTT.

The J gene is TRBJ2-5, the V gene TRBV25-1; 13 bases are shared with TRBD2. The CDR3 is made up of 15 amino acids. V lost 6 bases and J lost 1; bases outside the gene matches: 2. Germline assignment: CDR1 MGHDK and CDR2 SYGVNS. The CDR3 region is CASRGLAGAQETQYF. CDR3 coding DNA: TGTGCCAGCAGAGGACTAGCGGGGGCCCAAGAGACCCAGTACTTC.

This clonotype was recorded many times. CDR3 DNA: TGTGCCAGCAGTGAGGACAGGGGGCCCTACGAGCAGTACGTC. This translates into CASSEDRGPYEQYV. The V call is TRBV12-3 or TRBV12-4, the J call TRBJ2-7, with 11 bases lining up with TRBD1. The CDR3 spans 14 residues. The ends lost 5 bases at V and 2 bases at J; junction bases unmatched: 2.

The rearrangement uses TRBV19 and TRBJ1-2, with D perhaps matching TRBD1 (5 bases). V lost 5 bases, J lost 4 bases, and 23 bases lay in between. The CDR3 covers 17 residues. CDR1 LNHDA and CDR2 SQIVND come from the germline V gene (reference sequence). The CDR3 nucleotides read TGTGCCAGTAGTCCCCCCCTCGGGACCGCGGCCGGCTATGGCTACACCTTC. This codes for CASSPPLGTAAGYGYTF.

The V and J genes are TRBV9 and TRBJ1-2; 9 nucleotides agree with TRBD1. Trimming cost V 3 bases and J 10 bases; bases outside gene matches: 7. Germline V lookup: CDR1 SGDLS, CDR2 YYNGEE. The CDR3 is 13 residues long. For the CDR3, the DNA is TGTGCCAGCAGCGGGCCGGGACAGGGAGTCTACACCTTC. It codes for CASSGPGQGVYTF.

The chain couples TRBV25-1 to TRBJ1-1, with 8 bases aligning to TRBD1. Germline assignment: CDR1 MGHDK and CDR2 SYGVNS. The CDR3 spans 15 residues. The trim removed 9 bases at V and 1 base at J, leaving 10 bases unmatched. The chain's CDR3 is CARRPSTGANTEAFF. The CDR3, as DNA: TGTGCCAGAAGACCCTCGACAGGGGCGAACACTGAAGCTTTCTTT. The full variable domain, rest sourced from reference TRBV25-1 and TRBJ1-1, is EADIYQTPRYLVIGTGKKITLECSQTMGHDKMYWYQQDPGMELHLIHYSYGVNSTEKGDLSSESTVSRIRTEHFPLTLESARPSHTSQYLCARRPSTGANTEAFFGQGTRLTVV.

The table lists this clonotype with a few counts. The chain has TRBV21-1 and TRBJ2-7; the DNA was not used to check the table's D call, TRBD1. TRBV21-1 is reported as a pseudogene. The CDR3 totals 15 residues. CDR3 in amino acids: CASSKGTGPIVEQYV. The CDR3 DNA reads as TGTGCCAGCAGCAAAGGGACAGGGCCGATTGTTGAGCAGTACGTC.

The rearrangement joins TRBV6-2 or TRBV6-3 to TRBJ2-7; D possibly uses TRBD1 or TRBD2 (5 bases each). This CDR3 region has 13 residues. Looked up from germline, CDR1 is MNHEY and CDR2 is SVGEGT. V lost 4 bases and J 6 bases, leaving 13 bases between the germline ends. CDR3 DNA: TGTGCCAGCAGTTCTACTCTTGGGGGCGAGCAGTACGTC. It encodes CASSSTLGGEQYV.

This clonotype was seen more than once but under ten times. The CDR3 DNA reads as TGCGCCACCAGGATGGTGGTATGGCAGTATGGCTACACCTTC. Its protein product is CATRMVVWQYGYTF. The chain has TRBV5-1 and TRBJ1-2; D not certain. The CDR3 is made up of 14 amino acids. Per the germline V gene, CDR1 is SGHRS and CDR2 is YFSETQ. The germline V and J ends were trimmed by 9 bases and 5 bases, with 20 bases remaining between them.

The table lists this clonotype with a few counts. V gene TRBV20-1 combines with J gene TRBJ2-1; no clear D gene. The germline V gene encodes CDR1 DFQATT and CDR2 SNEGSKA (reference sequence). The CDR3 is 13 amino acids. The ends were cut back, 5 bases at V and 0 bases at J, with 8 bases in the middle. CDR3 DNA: TGCAGTGCTCTAGGTCACTCCTACAATGAGCAGTTCTTC. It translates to CSALGHSYNEQFF.

DNA of the CDR3: TGTGCCAGCCGGGGCACGGGAACCCCGGACTTTTTT. As protein: CASRGTGTPDFF. The chain couples TRBV6-5 to TRBJ1-4; D perhaps matches TRBD1 (5 bases). There are 12 residues in the CDR3. V shed 8 bases and J shed 17 bases, with 21 bases lying between them. The V gene's germline CDR1 is MNHEY and CDR2 SVGAGI.

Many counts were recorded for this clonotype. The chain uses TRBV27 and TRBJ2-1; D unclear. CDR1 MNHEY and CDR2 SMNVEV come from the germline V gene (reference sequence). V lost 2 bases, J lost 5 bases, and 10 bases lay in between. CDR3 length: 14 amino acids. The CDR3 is CASSLGMAHNEQFF. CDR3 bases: TGTGCCAGCAGTTTAGGGATGGCTCACAATGAGCAGTTCTTC.

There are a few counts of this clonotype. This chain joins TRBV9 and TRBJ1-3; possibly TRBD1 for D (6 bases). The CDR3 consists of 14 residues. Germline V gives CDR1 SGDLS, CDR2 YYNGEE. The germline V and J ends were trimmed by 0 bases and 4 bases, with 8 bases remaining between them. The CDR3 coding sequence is TGTGCCAGCAGCGTAGCGGGGGCAGGAAACACCATATATTTT. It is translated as CASSVAGAGNTIYF. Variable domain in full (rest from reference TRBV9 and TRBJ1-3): DSGVTQTPKHLITATGQRVTLRCSPRSGDLSVYWYQQSLDQGLQFLIQYYNGEERAKGNILERFSAQQFPDLHSELNLSSLELGDSALYFCASSVAGAGNTIYFGEGSWLTVV.

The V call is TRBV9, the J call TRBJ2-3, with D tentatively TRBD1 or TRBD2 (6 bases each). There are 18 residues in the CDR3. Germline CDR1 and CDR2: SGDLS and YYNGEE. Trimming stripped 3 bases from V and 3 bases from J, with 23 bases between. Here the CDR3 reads CASSAGRGAFLRTDTQYF. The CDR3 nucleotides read TGTGCCAGCAGCGCCGGTAGGGGGGCGTTTCTACGGACAGATACGCAGTATTTT.

In nucleotides, the CDR3 is TGTGCCAGCAGCGCATGGGACAGGGGTATTCGGAACACTGAAGCTTTCTTT. It yields the protein CASSAWDRGIRNTEAFF. The J gene is TRBJ1-1, the V gene TRBV7-9; 10 bases fit TRBD1. Germline CDR1 and CDR2: SEHNR and FQNEAQ (reference sequence). V was clipped by 5 bases and J by 1 base; unmatched bases: 10. CDR3 size: 17 residues.

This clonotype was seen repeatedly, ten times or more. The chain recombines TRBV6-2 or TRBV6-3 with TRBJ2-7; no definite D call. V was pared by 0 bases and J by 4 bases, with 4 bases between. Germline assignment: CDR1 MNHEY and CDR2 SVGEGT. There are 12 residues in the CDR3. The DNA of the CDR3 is TGTGCCAGCAGTTACTCGGAGTACGAGCAGTACGTC. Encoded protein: CASSYSEYEQYV.

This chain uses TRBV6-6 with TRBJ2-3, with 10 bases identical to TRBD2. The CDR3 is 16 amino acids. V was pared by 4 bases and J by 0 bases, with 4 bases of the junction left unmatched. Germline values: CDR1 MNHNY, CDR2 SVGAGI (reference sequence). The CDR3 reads CASSFTSGTSTDTQYF. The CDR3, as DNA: TGTGCCAGCAGTTTCACTAGCGGGACTAGCACAGATACGCAGTATTTT.

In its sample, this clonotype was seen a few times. The CDR3 protein is CASSQGYRANEQFF. The CDR3 DNA is TGCGCCAGCAGCCAAGGGTATAGGGCGAATGAGCAGTTCTTC. The genes are TRBV4-3 and TRBJ2-1; the D is unclear. This CDR3 is built from 14 residues. The germline V gene has CDR1 LGHNA and CDR2 YSLEER. With 1 base removed from V and 7 bases from J, the gap between germline ends came to 11 bases.

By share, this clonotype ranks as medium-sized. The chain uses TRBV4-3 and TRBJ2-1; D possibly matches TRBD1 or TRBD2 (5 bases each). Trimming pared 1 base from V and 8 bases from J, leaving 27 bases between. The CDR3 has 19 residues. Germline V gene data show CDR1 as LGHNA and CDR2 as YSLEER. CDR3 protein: CASSQVGDGTYGARDEQFF. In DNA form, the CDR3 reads TGCGCCAGCAGCCAAGTGGGGGACGGGACCTACGGTGCCCGCGATGAGCAGTTCTTC.

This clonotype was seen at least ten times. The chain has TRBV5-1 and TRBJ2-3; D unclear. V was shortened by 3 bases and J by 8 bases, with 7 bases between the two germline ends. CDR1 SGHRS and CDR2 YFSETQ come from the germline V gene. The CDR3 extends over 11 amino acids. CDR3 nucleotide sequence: TGCGCCAGCAGCTCCGGTGTTACGCAGTATTTT. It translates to CASSSGVTQYF.

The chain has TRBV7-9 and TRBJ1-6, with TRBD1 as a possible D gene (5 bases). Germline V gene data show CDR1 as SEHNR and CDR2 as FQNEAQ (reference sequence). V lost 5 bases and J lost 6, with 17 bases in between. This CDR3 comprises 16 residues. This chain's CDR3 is CASSHPLGTPNSPLHF. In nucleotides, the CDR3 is TGTGCCAGCAGCCACCCTCTAGGGACTCCTAATTCACCCCTCCACTTT.

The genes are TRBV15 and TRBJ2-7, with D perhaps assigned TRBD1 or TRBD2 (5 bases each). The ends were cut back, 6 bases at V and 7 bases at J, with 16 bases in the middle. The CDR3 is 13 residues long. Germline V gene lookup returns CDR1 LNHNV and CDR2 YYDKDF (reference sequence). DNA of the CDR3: TGTGCCACCAGTAACGGGGCTTCTCGAGAGCAGTACTTC. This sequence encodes CATSNGASREQYF. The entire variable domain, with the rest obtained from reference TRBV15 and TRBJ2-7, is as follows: DAMVIQNPRYQVTQFGKPVTLSCSQTLNHNVMYWYQQKSSQAPKLLFHYYDKDFNNEADTPDNFQSRRPNTSFCFLDIRSPGLGDTAMYLCATSNGASREQYFGPGTRLTVT.

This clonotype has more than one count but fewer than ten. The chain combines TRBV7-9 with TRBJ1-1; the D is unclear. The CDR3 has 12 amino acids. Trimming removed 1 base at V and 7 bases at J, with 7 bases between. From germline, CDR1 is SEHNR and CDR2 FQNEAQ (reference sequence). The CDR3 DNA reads TGTGCCAGCAGCTTAGGAGCCTTTGAAGCTTTCTTT. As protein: CASSLGAFEAFF.

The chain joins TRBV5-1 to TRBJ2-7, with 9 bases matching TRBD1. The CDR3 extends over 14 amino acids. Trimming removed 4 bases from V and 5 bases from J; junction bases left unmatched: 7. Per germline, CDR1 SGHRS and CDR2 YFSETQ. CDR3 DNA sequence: TGCGCCAGCAGCCCCGGGACAGGGCGCGACGAGCAGTACTTC. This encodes CASSPGTGRDEQYF.